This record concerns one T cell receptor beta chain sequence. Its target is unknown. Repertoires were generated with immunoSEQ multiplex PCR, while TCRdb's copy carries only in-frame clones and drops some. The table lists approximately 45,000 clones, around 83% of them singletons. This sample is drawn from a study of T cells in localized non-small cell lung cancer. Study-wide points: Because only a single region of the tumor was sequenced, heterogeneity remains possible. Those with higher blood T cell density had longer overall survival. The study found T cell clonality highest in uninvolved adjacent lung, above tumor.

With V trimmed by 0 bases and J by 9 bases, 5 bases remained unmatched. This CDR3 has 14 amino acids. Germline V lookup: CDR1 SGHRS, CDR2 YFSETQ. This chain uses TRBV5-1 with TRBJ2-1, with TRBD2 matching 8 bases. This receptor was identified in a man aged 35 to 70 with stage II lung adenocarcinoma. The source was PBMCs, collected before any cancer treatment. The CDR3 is CASSLVGGRSEQFF. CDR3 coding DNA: TGCGCCAGCAGCTTGGTGGGCGGGAGGAGTGAGCAGTTCTTC. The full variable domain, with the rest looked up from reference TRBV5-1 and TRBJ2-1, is KAGVTQTPRYLIKTRGQQVTLSCSPISGHRSVSWYQQTPGQGLQFLFEYFSETQRNKGNFPGRFSGRQFSNSRSEMNVSTLELGDSALYLCASSLVGGRSEQFFGPGTRLTVL.